This TCR beta chain was recovered during a study of T cells in Graves' hyperthyroidism and ophthalmopathy. Study-wide points: From stable hyperthyroidism, ophthalmopathy was separated by a 13 V-J model.

V lost 5 bases to trimming and J lost 6 bases, with 14 bases between them. The CDR3 has 13 residues. Germline values: CDR1 SGHAT, CDR2 FQNNGV. This clonotype was found many times. Its antigen is unknown. RNA transcripts served as the template for amplifying TCR beta CDR3 regions. The primer set for the first-round RT-PCR of the TCR CDR3 was HTBI. TCRdb called the multiplex PCR reads again in MiXCR, with one record for every CDR3 protein. The top ten hold around 21% of the sample, which has some 400,000 distinct CDR3 sequences, 13% seen once. The sequence derives from a man aged 25-45 years with Graves' hyperthyroidism that later progressed to Graves' ophthalmopathy. The rearrangement joins TRBV11-2 to TRBJ2-7; no firm D call. Material: blood. In DNA form, the CDR3 reads TGTGCCAGCAGCCGCACGGAGACCGTCGAGCAGTACTTC. The encoded protein is CASSRTETVEQYF.